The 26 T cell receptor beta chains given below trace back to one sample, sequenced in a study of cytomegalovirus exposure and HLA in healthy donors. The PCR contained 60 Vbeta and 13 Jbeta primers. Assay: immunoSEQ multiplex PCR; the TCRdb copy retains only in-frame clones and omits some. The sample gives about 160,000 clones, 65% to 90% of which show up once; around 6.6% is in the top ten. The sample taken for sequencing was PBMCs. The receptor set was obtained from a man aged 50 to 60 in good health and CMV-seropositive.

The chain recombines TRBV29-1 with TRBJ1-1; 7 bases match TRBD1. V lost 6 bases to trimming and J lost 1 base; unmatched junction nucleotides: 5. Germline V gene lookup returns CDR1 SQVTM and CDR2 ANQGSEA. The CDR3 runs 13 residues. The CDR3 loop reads CSVSTGSNTEAFF. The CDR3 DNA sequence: TGCAGCGTGTCGACAGGGTCGAACACTGAAGCTTTCTTT.

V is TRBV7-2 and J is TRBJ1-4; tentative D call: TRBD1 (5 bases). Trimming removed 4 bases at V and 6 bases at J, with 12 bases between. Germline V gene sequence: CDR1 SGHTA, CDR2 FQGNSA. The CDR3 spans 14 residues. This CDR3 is CASSSPETDEKLFF. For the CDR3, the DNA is TGTGCCAGCAGCTCTCCCGAGACAGATGAAAAACTGTTTTTT.

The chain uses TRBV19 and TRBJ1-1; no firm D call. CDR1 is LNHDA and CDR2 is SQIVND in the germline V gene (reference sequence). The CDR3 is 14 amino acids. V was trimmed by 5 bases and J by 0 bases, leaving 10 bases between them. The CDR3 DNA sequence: TGTGCCAGTAGTCCGGGTTTCATGAACACTGAAGCTTTCTTT. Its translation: CASSPGFMNTEAFF.

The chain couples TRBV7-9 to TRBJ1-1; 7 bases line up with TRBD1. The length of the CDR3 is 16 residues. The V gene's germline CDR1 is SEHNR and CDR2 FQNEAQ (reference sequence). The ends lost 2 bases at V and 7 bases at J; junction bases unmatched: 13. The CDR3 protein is CASSLISGGGGSEAFF. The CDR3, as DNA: TGTGCCAGCAGCTTAATCTCAGGGGGAGGTGGAAGTGAAGCTTTCTTT.

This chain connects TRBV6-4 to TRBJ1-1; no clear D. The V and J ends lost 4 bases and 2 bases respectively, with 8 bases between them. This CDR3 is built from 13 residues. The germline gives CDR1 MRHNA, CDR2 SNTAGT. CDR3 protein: CASSAAVNTEAFF. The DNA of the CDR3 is TGTGCCAGCAGTGCAGCGGTCAACACTGAAGCTTTCTTT.

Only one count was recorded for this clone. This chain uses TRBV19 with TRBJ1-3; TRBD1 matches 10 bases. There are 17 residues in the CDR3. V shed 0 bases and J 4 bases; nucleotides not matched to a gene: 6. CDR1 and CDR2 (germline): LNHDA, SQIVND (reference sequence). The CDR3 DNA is TGTGCCAGTAGTATAGATCGGGGACAGGGGTTCGGAAACACCATATATTTT. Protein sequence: CASSIDRGQGFGNTIYF.

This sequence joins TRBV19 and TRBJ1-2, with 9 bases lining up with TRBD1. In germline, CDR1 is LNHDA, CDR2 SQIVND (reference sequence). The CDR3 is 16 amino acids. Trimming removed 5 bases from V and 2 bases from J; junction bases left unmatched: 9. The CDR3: CASSASDRGDNYGYTF. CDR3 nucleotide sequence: TGTGCCAGTAGTGCTTCGGACAGGGGCGACAACTATGGCTACACCTTC.

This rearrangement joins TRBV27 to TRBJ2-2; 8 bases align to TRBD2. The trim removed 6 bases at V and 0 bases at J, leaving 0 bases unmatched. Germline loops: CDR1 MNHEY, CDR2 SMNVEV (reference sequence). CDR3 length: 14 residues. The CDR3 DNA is TGTGCCAGCAGGGGACTAGCGAACACCGGGGAGCTGTTTTTT. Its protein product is CASRGLANTGELFF.

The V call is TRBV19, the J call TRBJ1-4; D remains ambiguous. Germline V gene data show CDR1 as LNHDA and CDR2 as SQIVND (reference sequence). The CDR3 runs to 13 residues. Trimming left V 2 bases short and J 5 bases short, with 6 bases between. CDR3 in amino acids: CASSISGNEKLFF. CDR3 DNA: TGTGCCAGTAGTATATCGGGGAATGAAAAACTGTTTTTT. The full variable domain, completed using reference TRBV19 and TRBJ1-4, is DGGITQSPKYLFRKEGQNVTLSCEQNLNHDAMYWYRQDPGQGLRLIYYSQIVNDFQKGDIAEGYSVSREKKESFPLTVTSAQKNPTAFYLCASSISGNEKLFFGSGTQLSVL.

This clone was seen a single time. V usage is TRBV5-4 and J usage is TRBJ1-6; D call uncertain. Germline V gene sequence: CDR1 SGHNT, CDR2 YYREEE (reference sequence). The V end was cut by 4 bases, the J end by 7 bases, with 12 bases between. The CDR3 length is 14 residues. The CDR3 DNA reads TGTGCCAGCAGCGTACGGGGAACAAATTCACCCCTCCACTTT. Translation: CASSVRGTNSPLHF.

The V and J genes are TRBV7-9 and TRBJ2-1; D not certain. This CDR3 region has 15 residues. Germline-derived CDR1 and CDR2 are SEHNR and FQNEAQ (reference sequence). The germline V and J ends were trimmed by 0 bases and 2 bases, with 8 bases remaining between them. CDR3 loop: CASSLAGPAYNEQFF. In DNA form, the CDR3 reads TGTGCCAGCAGCTTAGCTGGCCCCGCCTACAATGAGCAGTTCTTC.

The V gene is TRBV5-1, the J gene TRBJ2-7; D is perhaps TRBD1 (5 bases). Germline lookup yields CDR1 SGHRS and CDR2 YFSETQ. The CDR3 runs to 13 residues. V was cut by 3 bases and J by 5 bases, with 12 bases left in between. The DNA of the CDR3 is TGCGCCAGCAGCTCCTGGGGCGCTGACGAGCAGTACTTC. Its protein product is CASSSWGADEQYF.

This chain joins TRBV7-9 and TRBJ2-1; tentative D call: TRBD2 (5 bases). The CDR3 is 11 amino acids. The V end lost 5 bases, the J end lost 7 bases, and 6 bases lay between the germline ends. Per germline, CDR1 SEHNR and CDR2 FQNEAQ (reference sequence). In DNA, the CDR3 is TGTGCCAGCAGCCGGGGAAATGAGCAGTTCTTC. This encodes CASSRGNEQFF.

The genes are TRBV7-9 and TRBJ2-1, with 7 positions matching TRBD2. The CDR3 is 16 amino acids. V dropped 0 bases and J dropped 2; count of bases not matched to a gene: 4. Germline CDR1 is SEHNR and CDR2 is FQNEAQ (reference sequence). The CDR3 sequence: CASSLARGGTYNEQFF. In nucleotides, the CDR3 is TGTGCCAGCAGCTTAGCGCGCGGGGGAACCTACAATGAGCAGTTCTTC.

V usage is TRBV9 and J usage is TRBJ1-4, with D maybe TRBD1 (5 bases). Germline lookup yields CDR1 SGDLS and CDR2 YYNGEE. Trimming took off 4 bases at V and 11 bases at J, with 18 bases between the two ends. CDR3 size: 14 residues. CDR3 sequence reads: CASSPTLDSGKLFF. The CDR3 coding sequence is TGTGCCAGCAGCCCCACCCTTGATTCAGGGAAACTGTTTTTT.

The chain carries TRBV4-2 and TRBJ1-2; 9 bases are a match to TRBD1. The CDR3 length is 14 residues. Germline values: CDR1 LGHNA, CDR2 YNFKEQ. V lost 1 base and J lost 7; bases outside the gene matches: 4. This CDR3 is CASSQAGQGSGYTF. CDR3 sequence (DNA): TGTGCCAGCAGCCAAGCTGGACAGGGGTCTGGCTACACCTTC.

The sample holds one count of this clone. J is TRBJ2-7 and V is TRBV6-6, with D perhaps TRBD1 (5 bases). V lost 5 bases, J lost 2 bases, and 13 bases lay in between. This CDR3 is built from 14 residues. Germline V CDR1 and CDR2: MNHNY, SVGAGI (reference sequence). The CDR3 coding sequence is TGTGCCAGCAGTCCAAGCACAGGTACCTACGAGCAGTACGTC. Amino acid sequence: CASSPSTGTYEQYV.

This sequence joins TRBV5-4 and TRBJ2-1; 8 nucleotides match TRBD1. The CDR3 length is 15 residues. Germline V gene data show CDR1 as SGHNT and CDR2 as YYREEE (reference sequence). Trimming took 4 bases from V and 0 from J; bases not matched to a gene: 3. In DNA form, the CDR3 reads TGTGCCAGCAGCCGACAGGGGAACTCCTACAATGAGCAGTTCTTC. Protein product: CASSRQGNSYNEQFF.

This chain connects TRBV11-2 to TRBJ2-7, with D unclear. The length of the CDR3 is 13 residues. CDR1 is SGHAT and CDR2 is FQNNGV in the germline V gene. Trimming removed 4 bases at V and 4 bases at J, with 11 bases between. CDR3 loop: CASSSTSAYEQYF. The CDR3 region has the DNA TGTGCCAGCAGCTCGACATCCGCGTACGAGCAGTACTTC.

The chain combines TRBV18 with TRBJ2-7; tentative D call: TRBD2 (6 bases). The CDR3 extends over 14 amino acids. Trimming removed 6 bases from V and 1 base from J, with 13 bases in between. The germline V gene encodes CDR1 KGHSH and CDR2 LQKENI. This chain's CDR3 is CASSVRAGSYEQYV. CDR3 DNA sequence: TGTGCCAGCTCCGTACGGGCGGGATCCTACGAGCAGTACGTC.

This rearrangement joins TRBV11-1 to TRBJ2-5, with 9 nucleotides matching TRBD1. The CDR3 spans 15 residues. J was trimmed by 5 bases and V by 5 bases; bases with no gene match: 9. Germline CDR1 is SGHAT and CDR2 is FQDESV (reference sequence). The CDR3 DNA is TGTGCCAGCAGCCGTCGGACAGGGGCACAGGAGACCCAGTACTTC. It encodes CASSRRTGAQETQYF.

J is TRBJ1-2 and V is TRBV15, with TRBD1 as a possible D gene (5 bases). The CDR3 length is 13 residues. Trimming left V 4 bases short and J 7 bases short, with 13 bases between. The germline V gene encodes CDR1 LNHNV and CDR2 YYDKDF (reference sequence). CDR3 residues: CATSTTGWGGYTF. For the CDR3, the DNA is TGTGCCACCAGCACCACAGGATGGGGTGGCTACACCTTC.

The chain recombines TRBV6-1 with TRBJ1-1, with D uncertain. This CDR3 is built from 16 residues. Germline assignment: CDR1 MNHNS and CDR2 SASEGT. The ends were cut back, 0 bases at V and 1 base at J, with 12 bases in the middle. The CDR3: CASSEAFRKENTEAFF. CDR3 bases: TGTGCCAGCAGTGAAGCGTTCAGGAAAGAGAACACTGAAGCTTTCTTT.

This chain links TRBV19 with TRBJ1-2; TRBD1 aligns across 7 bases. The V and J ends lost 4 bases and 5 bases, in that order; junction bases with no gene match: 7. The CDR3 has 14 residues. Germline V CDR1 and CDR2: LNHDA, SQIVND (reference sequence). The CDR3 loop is CASSTLDRDYGYTF. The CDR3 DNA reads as TGTGCCAGTAGTACCCTCGACAGGGATTATGGCTACACCTTC. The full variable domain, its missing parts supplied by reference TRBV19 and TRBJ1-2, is DGGITQSPKYLFRKEGQNVTLSCEQNLNHDAMYWYRQDPGQGLRLIYYSQIVNDFQKGDIAEGYSVSREKKESFPLTVTSAQKNPTAFYLCASSTLDRDYGYTFGSGTRLTVV.

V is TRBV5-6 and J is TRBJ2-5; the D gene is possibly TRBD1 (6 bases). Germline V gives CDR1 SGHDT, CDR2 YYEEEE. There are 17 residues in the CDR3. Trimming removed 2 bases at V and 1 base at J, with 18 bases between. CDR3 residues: CASSFGLGAQGQETQYF. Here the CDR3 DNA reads TGTGCCAGCAGCTTTGGATTGGGGGCGCAGGGCCAAGAGACCCAGTACTTC.

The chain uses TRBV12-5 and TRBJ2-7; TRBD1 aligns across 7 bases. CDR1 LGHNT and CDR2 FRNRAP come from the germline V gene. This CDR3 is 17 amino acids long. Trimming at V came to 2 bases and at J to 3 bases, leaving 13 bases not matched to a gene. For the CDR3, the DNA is TGTGCTAGTGGTTTGATATACCCTGACGACAGGGACTACGAGCAGTACTTC. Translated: CASGLIYPDDRDYEQYF.